The following is a TCR beta chain sequence with its context. Its specificity is unknown. The sample comes from a study of cytomegalovirus exposure and HLA in healthy donors. At the level of the study: T cells numbering about 179 million yielded some 100 million unique TCR beta sequences in an earlier analysis.

Study-level results: Indistinguishable V segments such as TRBV6-2 and TRBV6-3 were excluded. Rates of TCR association differed by HLA locus in a later analysis, with DRB1 highest and HLA-C lowest.

This PCR relied on a set of 60 Vbeta primers and 13 Jbeta primers. Clones were sequenced by immunoSEQ multiplex PCR, and TCRdb holds only the in-frame ones, with some missing. Found here are approximately 100,000 clones, 70% to 80% of them singletons; the top ten hold about a sixth. CDR3 length equals 16 residues. Losses at the gene ends were 1 base for V and 7 bases for J; bases not matched to a gene: 9. The V gene's germline CDR1 is MNHEY and CDR2 SMNVEV (reference sequence). This chain joins TRBV27 and TRBJ2-5, with TRBD2 identical over 10 bases. This receptor was obtained from a man in his sixties in good health and CMV-seropositive. Material: PBMCs. CDR3: CASSLLASGGRGTQYF. Written as DNA, the CDR3 is TGTGCCAGCAGTTTATTGGCTAGCGGGGGCAGGGGGACCCAGTACTTC.